These 3 T cell receptor beta chains were all obtained from the same sample, sequenced in a study of beta chain features in type 1 diabetes. All of the isolated RNA was reverse transcribed, so expressed TCRB transcripts were sequenced. Produced via immunoSEQ multiplex PCR; TCRdb's table is partial and in-frame only. The data show some 400,000 clones, over 12% seen once. The material sequenced was naive CD4+ T cells from blood. These receptors were taken from a woman aged 18-29 years in good health.

This clone was found a few times. An end of the junction does not agree with germline; a read error may underlie this. The chain carries TRBV7-2 and TRBJ2-3, with TRBD2 matching over 12 bases. This CDR3 comprises 17 residues. Germline CDR1 SGHTA, CDR2 FQGNSA. The CDR3 spells CASSVAPLAGGQDTQYF. CDR3 in DNA: TGTGCCAGCAGCGTAGCGCCACTAGCGGGAGGTCAAGATACGCAGTATTTT.

This clone occurred a few times. The chain combines TRBV7-2 with TRBJ2-7; 7 positions agree with TRBD2. With 5 bases clipped from V and 2 bases from J, the junction kept 3 bases outside the gene matches. There are 13 residues in the CDR3. In germline, CDR1 is SGHTA, CDR2 FQGNSA. The CDR3 DNA is TGTGCCAGCAGCGGAGGGAGGGCCTACGAGCAGTACTTC. Residues: CASSGGRAYEQYF.

This clone was detected a few times. The rearrangement uses TRBV23-1 and TRBJ2-1, with TRBD1 matching 8 bases. TRBV23-1 is given ORF status, its function remaining uncertain. This CDR3 is built from 13 residues. V was clipped by 4 bases and J by 4 bases; unmatched bases: 0. In DNA, the CDR3 is TGCGCCAGCAGTCGGGACAGGTACAATGAGCAGTTCTTC. It yields the protein CASSRDRYNEQFF.